This T cell receptor (beta chain) was sequenced for a study of T cell responses to AZD1222 COVID-19 vaccine. Assay used: immunoSEQ multiplex PCR; TCRdb lists only in-frame clones, some missing. Here the sample spans some 180,000 clones, over 90% being singletons. Germline-derived CDR1 and CDR2 are KGHSH and LQKENI. With V trimmed by 4 bases and J by 4 bases, 4 bases remained unmatched. This CDR3 region has 14 residues. This clonotype originated in an adult who received the AZD1222 COVID-19 vaccine. Material: peripheral blood, obtained 28 days after the second AZD1222 dose. V and J are TRBV18 and TRBJ2-1, with 7 bases aligning to TRBD1. CDR3 DNA sequence: TGTGCCAGCTCACGGGGACAGCCGTACAATGAGCAGTTCTTC. Translated, it gives CASSRGQPYNEQFF.